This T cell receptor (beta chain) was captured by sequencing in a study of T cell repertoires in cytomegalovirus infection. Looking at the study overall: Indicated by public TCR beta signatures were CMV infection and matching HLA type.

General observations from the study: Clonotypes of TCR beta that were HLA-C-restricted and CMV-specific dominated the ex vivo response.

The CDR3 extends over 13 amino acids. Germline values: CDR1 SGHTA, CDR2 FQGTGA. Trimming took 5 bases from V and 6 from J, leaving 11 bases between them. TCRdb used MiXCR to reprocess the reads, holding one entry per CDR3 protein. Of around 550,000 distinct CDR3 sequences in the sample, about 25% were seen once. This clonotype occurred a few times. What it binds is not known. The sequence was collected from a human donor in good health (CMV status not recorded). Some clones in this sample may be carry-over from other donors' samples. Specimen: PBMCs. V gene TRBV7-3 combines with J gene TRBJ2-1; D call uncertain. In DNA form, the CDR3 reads TGTGCCAGCAGCACCGGACGCCCCAATGAGCAGTTCTTC. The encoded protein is CASSTGRPNEQFF.